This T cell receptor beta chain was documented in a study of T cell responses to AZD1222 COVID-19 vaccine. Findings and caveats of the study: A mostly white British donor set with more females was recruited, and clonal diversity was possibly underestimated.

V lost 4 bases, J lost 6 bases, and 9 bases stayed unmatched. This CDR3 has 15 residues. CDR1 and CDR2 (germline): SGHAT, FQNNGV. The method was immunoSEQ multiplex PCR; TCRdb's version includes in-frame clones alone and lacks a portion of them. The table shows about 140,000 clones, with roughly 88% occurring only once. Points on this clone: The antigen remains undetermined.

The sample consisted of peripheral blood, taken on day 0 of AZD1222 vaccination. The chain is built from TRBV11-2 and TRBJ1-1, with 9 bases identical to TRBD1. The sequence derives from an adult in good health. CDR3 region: CASSSTGGAISEAFF. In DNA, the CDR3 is TGTGCCAGCAGCTCAACAGGGGGCGCGATCTCTGAAGCTTTCTTT.